This T cell receptor beta chain comes out of a study of blood T cell repertoires in COVID-19. For the study at large: Spain, Italy and the United States supplied samples that represented acute and convalescent COVID-19. Sample material is recorded as cDNA or gDNA derived from T cells, B-cell-depleted T cells, or PBMCs.

Profiled with immunoSEQ multiplex PCR; TCRdb holds only in-frame clones, not every one. The repertoire holds under 200,000 clones, with 84% as singletons. Trimming took off 3 bases at V and 5 bases at J, with 8 bases between the two ends. The CDR3 has 12 amino acids. Germline values: CDR1 SQVTM, CDR2 ANQGSEA. The sequenced sample consisted of peripheral blood. The sequence came from a woman in her 70s with COVID-19, enrolled during active disease. The chain uses TRBV29-1 and TRBJ2-1, with D possibly being TRBD1 (5 bases). The CDR3, as DNA: TGCAGCGTTGACAGGGTGGACAATGAGCAGTTCTTC. Amino acid sequence: CSVDRVDNEQFF.